These T cell receptor beta chains were read from a single sample in a study of shared clonotypes between healthy human individuals. This table comes from immunoSEQ multiplex PCR, and its TCRdb copy is limited to in-frame clones, with some not included. The sample has millions of clones; more than 90% are singletons. Sequenced: naive CD4+ T cells sorted from blood. These receptors originate from a man between 18 and 35 years old in good health. The CDR3 runs from the conserved cysteine through the conserved F or W. The order of the fields is CDR3 length, V gene, J gene, clone size, D gene, CDR3 DNA, CDR3 protein. A D gene is named only where the DNA matches it firmly. Clone size is shown for a subset of rows, as once, few, many or a class of expanded clone.

>14|TRBV18|TRBJ1-4|.|TRBD1
TGTGCCAGCTCACCGGACAGGGTTAATGAAAAACTGTTTTTT
CASSPDRVNEKLFF
>13|TRBV14|TRBJ1-1|few|.
TGTGCCAGCAGCCAACTACGAACAGGGGAAGCTTTCTTT
CASSQLRTGEAFF
>16|TRBV5-1|TRBJ1-4|.|.
TGCGCCAGCAGCTTGGAAGGAGGTGCAACTAATGAAAAACTGTTTTTT
CASSLEGGATNEKLFF
>12|TRBV30|TRBJ2-7|.|.
TGTGCCTGGATGCCTGACTCCTACGAGCAGTACTTC
CAWMPDSYEQYF
>15|TRBV9|TRBJ2-5|.|.
TGTGCCAGCAGCGCGAACCGAGAGGTCCAAGAGACCCAGTACTTC
CASSANREVQETQYF
>13|TRBV19|TRBJ1-5|.|.
TGTGCCGTTGGCTTCCAGACCCATCAGCCCCAGCATTTT
CAVGFQTHQPQHF
>13|TRBV6-5|TRBJ1-5|.|.
TGTGCCAGCAGTCGGGACGTCGACCAGCCCCAGCATTTT
CASSRDVDQPQHF
>15|TRBV25-1|TRBJ1-1|.|.
TGTGCCAGCAGTGAATTAAAGGGAGCGAGCACTGAAGCTTTCTTT
CASSELKGASTEAFF
>11|TRBV6-4|TRBJ2-5|once|.
TGTGCCAGCAACCCGGTGGAGACCCAGTACTTC
CASNPVETQYF
>18|TRBV6-1|TRBJ2-3|once|TRBD2
TGTGCCAGCAGTGACTACGCGGGACTAGCGGCTAGCACAGATACGCAGTATTTT
CASSDYAGLAASTDTQYF
>17|TRBV5-1|TRBJ1-6|.|TRBD1
TGCGCCAGCAGCTTGGCACCTCCGGGACAGGGGAATTCACCCCTCCACTTT
CASSLAPPGQGNSPLHF
>16|TRBV10-3|TRBJ2-3|.|TRBD2
TGTGCCATCAGGGGAAATTCGGGACTAACCACAGATACGCAGTATTTT
CAIRGNSGLTTDTQYF
>16|TRBV7-9|TRBJ2-5|.|.
TGTGCCAGCAGCTTAGTGCGTATAGGGGTAATGGAGACCCAGTACTTC
CASSLVRIGVMETQYF
>16|TRBV19|TRBJ2-7|once|TRBD1
TGTGCCAGTAGTACCTCCCCGGGACAGGGGGCCCGCGAGCAGTACTTC
CASSTSPGQGAREQYF
>15|TRBV7-9|TRBJ2-2|.|.
TGTGCCAGCAGCTCCTGGAGTACCAACACCGGGGAGCTGTTTTTT
CASSSWSTNTGELFF
>15|TRBV7-8|TRBJ1-4|few|.
TGTGCCAGCAGCGTACAGGGCGTTGCTAATGAAAAACTGTTTTTT
CASSVQGVANEKLFF
>13|TRBV19|TRBJ1-1|.|.
TGTGCCAGTAGTGCACAGAGGAACACTGAAGCTTTCTTT
CASSAQRNTEAFF
>15|TRBV7-2|TRBJ1-5|.|.
TGTGCCAGCAGCTCATCGGTTATGGGTCATCAGCCCCAGCATTTT
CASSSSVMGHQPQHF
>11|TRBV29-1|TRBJ2-7|.|.
TGCAGCGTTGAACAAGCGGCCGAGCAGTACTTC
CSVEQAAEQYF
>17|TRBV15|TRBJ2-7|.|.
TGTGCCACCAGCAGAGCCTCAGGTGGGCAGGGATCCCACGAGCAGTACTTC
CATSRASGGQGSHEQYF
>15|TRBV28|TRBJ2-5|.|TRBD1
TGTGCCAGCACCCCGTACAGACAGGGTGGGTCAACCCAGTACTTC
CASTPYRQGGSTQYF
>18|TRBV13|TRBJ2-7|.|TRBD2
TGTGCCAGCAGCTTAGGCAAGGGGTGGCGGGGGGGCCGCAACGAGCAGTACTTC
CASSLGKGWRGGRNEQYF
>14|TRBV25-1|TRBJ2-7|.|TRBD2
TGTGCCAGCAGTGACAGGACTAGTCTCTACGAGCAGTACTTC
CASSDRTSLYEQYF
>13|TRBV27|TRBJ2-2|.|.
TGTGCCAGCAGTTTGGAGGAAACCGGGGAGCTGTTTTTT
CASSLEETGELFF
>12|TRBV9|TRBJ1-2|.|.
TGTGCCAGCAGCGTAGCGGGAGGGGGCTACACCTTC
CASSVAGGGYTF
>15|TRBV28|TRBJ2-7|.|TRBD2
TGTGCCAGCAGTCTGCGATGGGGACTATCCTACGAGCAGTACTTC
CASSLRWGLSYEQYF
>15|TRBV5-1|TRBJ2-1|.|TRBD1
TGCGCCAGCAGCTTGGAGGGACAGGGGAGGAATGAGCAGTTCTTC
CASSLEGQGRNEQFF
>14|TRBV6-1|TRBJ1-2|.|.
TGTGCCAGCAGTGAAGCCAGGGGTGGCTATGGCTACACCTTC
CASSEARGGYGYTF
>12|TRBV6-1|TRBJ2-3|.|.
TGTGCCAGCAGTGCTAAGGGAGATACGCAGTATTTT
CASSAKGDTQYF
>11|TRBV6-5|TRBJ2-7|.|.
TGTGCCAGCAGCGGGTTGGGAGCGCAGTACTTC
CASSGLGAQYF
>15|TRBV10-3|TRBJ1-3|.|.
TGTGCCATCAGTGAGCCAGGGGCCGAGGGAAACACCATATATTTT
CAISEPGAEGNTIYF
>12|TRBV10-2|TRBJ2-7|.|.
TGCGCCAGCAGTGACCAGGCAGGCGAGCAGTACTTC
CASSDQAGEQYF
>18|TRBV28|TRBJ1-4|.|.
TGTGCCAGCAGTTTATTCAAACTCCACGACAGAGCCCATGAAAAACTGTTTTTT
CASSLFKLHDRAHEKLFF
>17|TRBV4-1|TRBJ2-7|.|.
TGCGCCAGCAGCCAAGATCCCACTGGGGTTTCTTCCCACGAGCAGTACTTC
CASSQDPTGVSSHEQYF
>13|TRBV6-1|TRBJ1-1|.|.
TGTGCCAGCAGTGGGGCAGGGAGTACTGAAGCTTTCTTT
CASSGAGSTEAFF
>14|TRBV6-5|TRBJ2-7|.|.
TGTGCCAGCAGTTATAGCAAGGGCTCCTACGAGCAGTACTTC
CASSYSKGSYEQYF
>18|TRBV15|TRBJ2-4|.|TRBD2
TGTGCCACCAGCAGAGATGTGACTAGCGGGGGGGCCGGAAACATTCAGTACTTC
CATSRDVTSGGAGNIQYF